This T cell receptor beta chain was found in a study of shared clonotypes between healthy human individuals. Assay used: immunoSEQ multiplex PCR; TCRdb lists only in-frame clones, some missing. The sample lists roughly 2.2 million clones, 80% to 95% seen once, with 0.3% to 0.4% in the top ten. V was clipped by 5 bases and J by 0 bases; unmatched bases: 2. From germline, CDR1 is SGHTA and CDR2 FQGTGA. The CDR3 spans 15 residues. This clone was observed a handful of times. This receptor was taken from a man between 18 and 35 years old in good health. Some clones in this sample may be carry-over from other donors' samples. The rearrangement uses TRBV7-3 and TRBJ2-7; 12 nucleotides agree with TRBD1. Sequences were obtained from naive CD4+ T cells from PBMCs. This sample's subset: CD45RA+ positively selected. The CDR3: CASSKGQGASYEQYF. The DNA of the CDR3 is TGTGCCAGCAGCAAGGGACAGGGGGCCTCCTACGAGCAGTACTTC.